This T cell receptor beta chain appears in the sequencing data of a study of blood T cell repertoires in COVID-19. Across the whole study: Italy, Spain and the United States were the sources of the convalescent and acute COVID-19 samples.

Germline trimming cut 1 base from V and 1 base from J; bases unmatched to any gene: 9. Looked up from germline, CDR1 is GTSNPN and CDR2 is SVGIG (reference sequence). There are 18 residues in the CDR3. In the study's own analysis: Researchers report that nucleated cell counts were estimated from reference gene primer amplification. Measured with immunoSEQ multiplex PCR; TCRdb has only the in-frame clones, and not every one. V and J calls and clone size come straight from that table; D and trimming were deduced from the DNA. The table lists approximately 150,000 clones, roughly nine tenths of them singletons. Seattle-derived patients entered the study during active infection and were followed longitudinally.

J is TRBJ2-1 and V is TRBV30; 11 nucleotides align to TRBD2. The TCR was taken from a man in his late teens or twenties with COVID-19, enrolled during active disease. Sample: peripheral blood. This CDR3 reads CAWSGRLAGYLSYNEQFF. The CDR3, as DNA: TGTGCCTGGAGTGGCCGACTAGCGGGGTACCTTTCCTACAATGAGCAGTTCTTC.